The clone carrying this T cell receptor (beta chain) was counted a few times. Its antigen is unidentified. TCRdb analysed the RT-PCR reads with MiXCR anew, one entry per CDR3 protein. The sample lists almost 600,000 distinct CDR3 sequences; about 14% were seen once. Trimming pared 2 bases from V and 8 bases from J, leaving 15 bases between. CDR3 length: 14 amino acids. Germline V gene data show CDR1 as DFQATT and CDR2 as SNEGSKA (reference sequence). This sample is part of a study of response to subunit inactivated influenza vaccine. Points from the study as a whole: With each seasonal influenza vaccination, the authors suggested, few new T cells are recruited.

Here the sequenced sample was PBMCs from blood, taken approximately 12 days after vaccination. This receptor was identified in a middle-aged man who received an inactivated influenza vaccine. The rearrangement links TRBV20-1 to TRBJ1-4; D unresolved. The CDR3 DNA follows: TGCAGTGCTAGACCCGGGCGGTTTCTCGAAAAACTGTTTTTT. Protein: CSARPGRFLEKLFF.